Listed below are T cell receptor beta chains from one sample, sequenced in a study of PD-L1 blockade in urothelial cancer. Here immunoSEQ multiplex PCR was the method, and the copy in TCRdb shows in-frame clones only, minus some. The data contain just over 50,000 clones, roughly 80% of them singletons. The sample was PBMCs, taken around atezolizumab (anti-PD-L1) treatment. These TCRs come from a man in his 70s with urothelial cancer. Each CDR3 is given with its conserved first and last residue. The D gene is left open where the match is weak. Rows give clone size only sometimes, using once, few, many, or a class for an expanded clone.

len,abundance,v_gene,j_gene,d_gene,CDR3nt,CDR3aa
15,few,TRBV5-1,TRBJ2-7,TRBD2,TGCGCCAGCAGCTTGGTATCGGGAGGTTCGTACGAGCAGTACTTC,CASSLVSGGSYEQYF
12,-,TRBV4-3,TRBJ2-1,-,TGCGCCAGCAGCCAAACTTACAATGAGCAGTTCTTC,CASSQTYNEQFF
13,-,TRBV5-6,TRBJ2-5,-,TGTGCCAGCAGCTTGGGCGGATACGAGACCCAGTACTTC,CASSLGGYETQYF
15,-,TRBV27,TRBJ2-2,-,TGTGCCAGCAGTTTATCGATCGTGGGCGCCGGGGAGCTGTTTTTT,CASSLSIVGAGELFF
15,-,TRBV9,TRBJ2-2,TRBD1,TGTGCCAGCAGCGCGAGACAGGGGGCCACCGGGGAGCTGTTTTTT,CASSARQGATGELFF
15,-,TRBV30,TRBJ2-6,-,TGTGCCTGGAGGACAAAGGGGGCTGGGGCCAACGTCCTGACTTTC,CAWRTKGAGANVLTF
12,-,TRBV5-1,TRBJ2-3,-,TGCGCCAGCAGCGGACACCAAGATACGCAGTATTTT,CASSGHQDTQYF
14,-,TRBV7-6,TRBJ1-3,TRBD1,TGTGCCAGCAGCCGTACAGGGGTTGGAAACACCATATATTTT,CASSRTGVGNTIYF
14,-,TRBV27,TRBJ2-7,TRBD1,TGTGCCAGCAGTCCTCCGGACAGGACCTACGAGCAGTACTTC,CASSPPDRTYEQYF
15,-,TRBV7-9,TRBJ1-2,TRBD1,TGTGCCAGCAGCCTGTCAGGGGGTAAGAGCTATGGCTACACCTTC,CASSLSGGKSYGYTF
15,-,TRBV7-2,TRBJ2-7,TRBD2,TGTGCCAGCAGCCTATGGACTAGCGGGTCCTACGAGCAGTACTTC,CASSLWTSGSYEQYF
13,-,TRBV19,TRBJ2-1,-,TGTGCCAGTAGTATAGATCTGCTAGGTGAGCAGTTCTTC,CASSIDLLGEQFF
16,-,TRBV27,TRBJ2-1,TRBD2,TGTGCCAGCAGCCCATCTTGGGACTATGTCTACAATGAGCAGTTCTTC,CASSPSWDYVYNEQFF
13,-,TRBV7-8,TRBJ1-2,-,TGTGCCAGCAGCCCTGGTGAGGGCCGCGGCTACACCTTC,CASSPGEGRGYTF
11,-,TRBV30,TRBJ1-1,-,TGTGCCTGGAGTGCCCAGACTGAAGCTTTCTTT,CAWSAQTEAFF
14,-,TRBV7-2,TRBJ2-7,-,TGTGCCAGCAGCTTAACGCACAGGGATTACGAGCAGTACTTC,CASSLTHRDYEQYF
15,few,TRBV2,TRBJ2-6,TRBD1,TGTGCCAGCAGCCTCGGACAGGGGGAGGTCAACGTCCTGACTTTC,CASSLGQGEVNVLTF
13,few,TRBV9,TRBJ1-1,-,TGTGCCAGCAGCGTACAGGAGAACACTGAAGCTTTCTTT,CASSVQENTEAFF
13,few,TRBV5-4,TRBJ1-2,-,TGTGCCAGCAGCTTGCGACAGAACTATGGCTACACCTTC,CASSLRQNYGYTF
15,-,TRBV5-1,TRBJ1-2,-,TGCGCCAGCAGCTTCGGGGATCCAGCTGACTATGGCTACACCTTC,CASSFGDPADYGYTF
14,-,TRBV18,TRBJ2-2,-,TGTGCCAGCTCACTAGGACAGAACACCGGGGAGCTGTTTTTT,CASSLGQNTGELFF
14,-,TRBV7-9,TRBJ1-4,TRBD1,TGTGCCAGCAGCTTAGACAGGGGGAATGAAAAACTGTTTTTT,CASSLDRGNEKLFF
16,-,TRBV2,TRBJ2-7,TRBD1,TGTGCCAGCAGGAAAAACAGGGGATCGAGCTCCTACGAGCAGTACTTC,CASRKNRGSSSYEQYF
15,-,TRBV7-3,TRBJ2-1,TRBD1,TGTGCCAGCAGCGCGACAGGGTCGGCCTACAATGAGCAGTTCTTC,CASSATGSAYNEQFF
16,-,TRBV10-3,TRBJ1-6,TRBD1,TGTGCCATCAGTAGGAACAGGGGGCAACAGAATTCACCCCTCCACTTT,CAISRNRGQQNSPLHF
11,-,TRBV20-1,TRBJ2-7,-,TGCAGTGCTAGAGATAGACTGGAGCAGTACTTC,CSARDRLEQYF
14,-,TRBV10-2,TRBJ1-1,TRBD1,TGCGCCAGCAGTACCTGGACAGGCCACACTGAAGCTTTCTTT,CASSTWTGHTEAFF
16,once,TRBV7-9,TRBJ2-5,TRBD2,TGTGCCAGCACCAAACTAGCGGGAGGAACAAGTGAGACCCAGTACTTC,CASTKLAGGTSETQYF
15,-,TRBV5-1,TRBJ1-5,-,TGCGCCAGCAGCTTGGCTGGGGGCCTCAATCAGCCCCAGCATTTT,CASSLAGGLNQPQHF
14,-,TRBV11-3,TRBJ2-1,TRBD1,TGTGCCAGCAGCTCGGGACAGCCCTACAATGAGCAGTTCTTC,CASSSGQPYNEQFF
16,-,TRBV4-3,TRBJ2-1,TRBD2,TGCGCCAGCAGCCCTCGGGCTAGCGGGGGGGTAAATGAGCAGTTCTTC,CASSPRASGGVNEQFF
17,-,TRBV5-6,TRBJ2-6,-,TGTGCCAGCAGCTTGAGATTGAGTTTCTCTGGGGCCAACGTCCTGACTTTC,CASSLRLSFSGANVLTF
12,-,TRBV30,TRBJ2-7,TRBD1,TGTGCCTGGAGTCCAGGGGGTGACGAGCAGTACTTC,CAWSPGGDEQYF
14,-,TRBV18,TRBJ1-1,TRBD1,TGTGCCAGCTCACCATCCGACAGGGGTACTGAAGCTTTCTTT,CASSPSDRGTEAFF
15,-,TRBV5-1,TRBJ2-1,TRBD1,TGCGCCAGCAGCTCAGGGACAGGCGCCTACAATGAGCAGTTCTTC,CASSSGTGAYNEQFF
13,-,TRBV5-1,TRBJ2-7,-,TGCGCCAGCAGCAGGGGTGAGCCCTACGAGCAGTACTTC,CASSRGEPYEQYF
14,-,TRBV9,TRBJ1-2,-,TGTGCCAGCAGCGAGACGTGGGGAGGAGAGGGCTACACCTTC,CASSETWGGEGYTF
16,-,TRBV18,TRBJ2-1,TRBD2,TGTGCCAGCTCACAAACTAGCGCCTTTTCCTACAATGAGCAGTTCTTC,CASSQTSAFSYNEQFF
18,-,TRBV7-9,TRBJ2-3,TRBD1,TGTGCCAGCAGCTTAAGCGATACAGGGGGCTGGAAGGAAGATACGCAGTATTTT,CASSLSDTGGWKEDTQYF
11,-,TRBV20-1,TRBJ2-7,-,TGCAGTGCCCCAAGGGGGGGAGAGCAGTACTTC,CSAPRGGEQYF
14,-,TRBV19,TRBJ2-5,TRBD2,TGTGCCAGTCGTAGCGGGAGGGCAGCAGAGACCCAGTACTTC,CASRSGRAAETQYF
17,-,TRBV4-1,TRBJ2-7,TRBD2,TGCGCCAGCAGCCCCTTTCTAGCGGGAGGGCCCAAGGGCGAGCAGTACTTC,CASSPFLAGGPKGEQYF
14,once,TRBV5-6,TRBJ2-7,TRBD1,TGTGCCAGCAGCTCGACAGGGGCTGGATACGAGCAGTACTTC,CASSSTGAGYEQYF
16,-,TRBV2,TRBJ2-5,-,TGTGCCAGCAGTGAAGGCCCGCCGAGGGCGGGAGAGACCCAGTACTTC,CASSEGPPRAGETQYF